This entry lists 16 T cell receptor beta chains sequenced from one sample in a study of CD8+ T cells in alopecia areata. Reverse transcribed after extraction, RNA yielded cDNA as the sequencing template. Measured with immunoSEQ multiplex PCR; TCRdb has only the in-frame clones, and not every one. Of around 120,000 clones detected, around 45% appear once; the ten largest clones hold 8% to 11%. Material: NKG2D-low CD8+ T cells sorted from blood. The source is a human donor with alopecia areata.

Only one count was recorded for this clone. The V call is TRBV5-4, the J call TRBJ2-5; 8 positions agree with TRBD1. The J call is in doubt because the DNA end fits TRBJ2-7 better. Per the germline V gene, CDR1 is SGHNT and CDR2 is YYREEE (reference sequence). The length of the CDR3 is 15 residues. The CDR3 DNA is TGTGCCAGCAGCGCCACAGGGGGTGCAAGCTACGAGCAGTACTTC. Its translation is CASSATGGASYEQYF.

This chain uses TRBV29-1 with TRBJ2-1, with a tentative D call TRBD1 (6 bases). Germline V CDR1 and CDR2: SQVTM, ANQGSEA. The CDR3 runs to 10 residues. Trimming stripped 7 bases from V and 12 bases from J, with 13 bases between. Written as DNA, the CDR3 is TGCAGCGACGTCAGGGGTGGGCAGTTCTTC. It translates to CSDVRGGQFF.

V usage is TRBV5-1 and J usage is TRBJ1-1; D might be TRBD1 (6 bases). The CDR3 contains 12 residues. Trimming cost V 7 bases and J 1 base, with 8 bases left between them. The germline V gene has CDR1 SGHRS and CDR2 YFSETQ. The DNA for the CDR3 is TGCGCCAGCCAGACAGGGAACACTGAAGCTTTCTTT. Translated, it gives CASQTGNTEAFF.

The chain joins TRBV30 to TRBJ2-1; possible D gene TRBD2, 5 bases. The germline CDR1 and CDR2 sequences are GTSNPN and SVGIG (reference sequence). There are 15 residues in the CDR3. The V end was cut by 0 bases, the J end by 3 bases, with 12 bases between. The CDR3 is CAWSVQRENYNEQFF. The CDR3 DNA reads as TGTGCCTGGAGTGTACAACGGGAAAACTACAATGAGCAGTTCTTC.

In regard to this clone: The identical CDR3 is also encoded by other nucleotide sequences in the sample. The V and J genes are TRBV27 and TRBJ2-7; D remains ambiguous. The V gene lost 0 bases and the J gene lost 4 bases, with 10 bases spanning the gap. This CDR3 is 14 amino acids long. From germline, CDR1 is MNHEY and CDR2 SMNVEV (reference sequence). The CDR3 nucleotides read TGTGCCAGCAGTTTATCATTCCTAGGTTACGAGCAGTACTTC. Protein: CASSLSFLGYEQYF.

This clone has just a few counts. V and J are TRBV27 and TRBJ2-7; 11 bases are shared with TRBD2. The CDR3 extends over 15 amino acids. The germline V gene has CDR1 MNHEY and CDR2 SMNVEV (reference sequence). V trimming: 5 bases; J trimming: 4 bases; junction bases outside the gene matches: 7. The CDR3: CASSTYSGGAYEQYF. The CDR3, as DNA: TGTGCCAGCAGTACATATAGCGGGGGGGCTTACGAGCAGTACTTC.

This rearrangement joins TRBV29-1 to TRBJ2-7; a possible D gene is TRBD2 (5 bases). The CDR3 is 15 residues long. Germline loops: CDR1 SQVTM, CDR2 ANQGSEA. V was pared by 3 bases and J by 5 bases, with 20 bases between. The CDR3 DNA is TGCAGCGTTGAGGAAGCGTCGGGATGGGTCCACGAGCAGTACTTC. Translation gives CSVEEASGWVHEQYF.

This clone has more than one count but fewer than ten. The CDR3 DNA sequence: TGTGCCATCTTAGTTTCTGGGGCCAACGTCCTGACTTTC. Its protein product is CAILVSGANVLTF. The J gene is TRBJ2-6, the V gene TRBV7-9; no clear D gene. This CDR3 has 13 amino acids. V was clipped by 10 bases and J by 1 base, with 8 bases between them. Germline lookup yields CDR1 SEHNR and CDR2 FQNEAQ (reference sequence).

V and J are TRBV15 and TRBJ2-7; TRBD2 is a possible D gene (6 bases). The CDR3 loop spans 17 amino acids. V gave up 3 bases and J gave up 7 bases, with 25 bases separating them. Germline values: CDR1 LNHNV, CDR2 YYDKDF (reference sequence). The CDR3 DNA is TGTGCCACCAGCAGCCGCTCCGGTAGGAGGGAGGCCGTTGAGCAGTACTTC. Encoded protein: CATSSRSGRREAVEQYF.

The chain recombines TRBV21-1 with TRBJ2-5; no DNA check was done on the table's D call, TRBD2. TRBV21-1 is noted as a pseudogene. There are 15 residues in the CDR3. The CDR3 DNA reads as TGTGCCAGCAGCAAACGGGACCGTCGGGGGGAGACCCAGTACTTC. Protein sequence: CASSKRDRRGETQYF.

This chain uses TRBV29-1 with TRBJ2-1; D possibly matches TRBD1 or TRBD2 (5 bases each). The CDR3 length is 14 residues. The germline V gene has CDR1 SQVTM and CDR2 ANQGSEA. V shed 5 bases and J shed 5 bases, with 16 bases lying between them. The CDR3 region is CSVQSFRGHNEQFF. DNA for the CDR3: TGCAGCGTTCAAAGTTTTCGGGGCCACAATGAGCAGTTCTTC.

This clone appeared a few times. Here the CDR3 DNA reads TGTGCCAGCAGCCACACAGGGGTCATTGAGCAGTTCTTC. It encodes CASSHTGVIEQFF. The chain joins TRBV28 to TRBJ2-1; TRBD1 agrees at 7 bases. The junction had 8 bases not matched to a gene; V was cut back by 6 bases and J by 9 bases. CDR3 length: 13 amino acids. CDR1 is MDHEN, CDR2 SYDVKM, per germline.

This clone was detected a few times. The rearrangement links TRBV14 to TRBJ2-3; D is uncertain. Germline loops: CDR1 SGHDN, CDR2 FVKESK. Trimming cost V 0 bases and J 6 bases, with 10 bases left between them. CDR3 length: 14 residues. CDR3 coding DNA: TGTGCCAGCAGCCAAGATCAGTCGTGGGATACGCAGTATTTT. Translated: CASSQDQSWDTQYF.

The V call is TRBV29-1, the J call TRBJ2-5; TRBD1 might be the D (5 bases). Trimming cost V 1 base and J 4 bases, with 7 bases left between them. The CDR3 has 12 residues. In germline, CDR1 is SQVTM, CDR2 ANQGSEA. The CDR3, as DNA: TGCAGCGTTGAAGCCAGGGCAGAGACCCAGTACTTC. Encoded protein: CSVEARAETQYF. Drawing the rest from reference TRBV29-1 and TRBJ2-5, the complete variable domain is SAVISQKPSRDICQRGTSLTIQCQVDSQVTMMFWYRQQPGQSLTLIATANQGSEATYESGFVIDKFPISRPNLTFSTLTVSNMSPEDSSIYLCSVEARAETQYFGPGTRLLVL.

This clone was picked up a small number of times. This sequence joins TRBV29-1 and TRBJ2-5; 9 nucleotides match TRBD1. Germline assignment: CDR1 SQVTM and CDR2 ANQGSEA. J gave up 8 bases and V 3 bases, and 13 bases lay outside the gene matches. The CDR3 length is 15 residues. The DNA for the CDR3 is TGCAGCGTTGATGGGACAGGGAAGGAGATTGGCACCCAGTACTTC. It is translated as CSVDGTGKEIGTQYF.

This clone showed up just once. The chain joins TRBV27 to TRBJ2-1; D ambiguous. The V end was cut by 4 bases, the J end by 9 bases, with 10 bases between. CDR1 is MNHEY, CDR2 SMNVEV, per germline (reference sequence). The CDR3 runs 12 residues. The CDR3 coding sequence is TGTGCCAGCAGTTGGAAGGGTGGTGAGCAGTTCTTC. It translates to CASSWKGGEQFF.